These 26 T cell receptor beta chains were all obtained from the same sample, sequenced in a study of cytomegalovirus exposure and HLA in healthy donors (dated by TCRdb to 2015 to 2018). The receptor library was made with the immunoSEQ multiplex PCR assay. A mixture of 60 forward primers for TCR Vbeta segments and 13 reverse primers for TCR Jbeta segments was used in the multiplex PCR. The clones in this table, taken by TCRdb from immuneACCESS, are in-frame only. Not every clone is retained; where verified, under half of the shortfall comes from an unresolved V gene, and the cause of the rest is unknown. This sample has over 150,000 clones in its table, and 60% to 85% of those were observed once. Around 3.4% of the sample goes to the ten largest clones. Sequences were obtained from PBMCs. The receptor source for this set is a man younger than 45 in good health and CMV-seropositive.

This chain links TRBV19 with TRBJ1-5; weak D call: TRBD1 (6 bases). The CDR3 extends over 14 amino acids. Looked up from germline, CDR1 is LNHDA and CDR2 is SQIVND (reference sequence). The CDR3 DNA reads TGTGCTACTCAACAGGGAAGGGGGAATCAGCCCCAGCATTTT. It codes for CATQQGRGNQPQHF.

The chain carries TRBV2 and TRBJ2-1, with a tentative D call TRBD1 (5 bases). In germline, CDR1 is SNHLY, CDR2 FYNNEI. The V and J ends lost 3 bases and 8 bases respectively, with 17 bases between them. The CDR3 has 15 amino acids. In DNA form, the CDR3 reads TGTGCCAGCAGTGACCAGGGAAATCTTTTCGATGAGCAGTTCTTC. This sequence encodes CASSDQGNLFDEQFF.

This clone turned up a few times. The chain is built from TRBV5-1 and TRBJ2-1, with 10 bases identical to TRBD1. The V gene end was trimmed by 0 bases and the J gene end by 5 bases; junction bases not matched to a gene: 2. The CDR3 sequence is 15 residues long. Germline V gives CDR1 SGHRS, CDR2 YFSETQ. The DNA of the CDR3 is TGCGCCAGCAGCTTGGGGGGACAGGGGAACAATGAGCAGTTCTTC. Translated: CASSLGGQGNNEQFF.

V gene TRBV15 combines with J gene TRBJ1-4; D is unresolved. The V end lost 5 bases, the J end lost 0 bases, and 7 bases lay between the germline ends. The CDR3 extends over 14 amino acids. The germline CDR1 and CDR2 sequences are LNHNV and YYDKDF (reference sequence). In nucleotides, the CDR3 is TGTGCCACCAGCCTTCACTCAACTAATGAAAAACTGTTTTTT. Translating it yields CATSLHSTNEKLFF.

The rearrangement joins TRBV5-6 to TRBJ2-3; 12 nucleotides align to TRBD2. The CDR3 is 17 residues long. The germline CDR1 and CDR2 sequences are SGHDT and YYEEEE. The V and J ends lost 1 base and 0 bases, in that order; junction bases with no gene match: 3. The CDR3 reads CASSLTSGGTSTDTQYF. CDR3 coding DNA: TGTGCCAGCAGCTTGACTAGCGGGGGGACTAGCACAGATACGCAGTATTTT.

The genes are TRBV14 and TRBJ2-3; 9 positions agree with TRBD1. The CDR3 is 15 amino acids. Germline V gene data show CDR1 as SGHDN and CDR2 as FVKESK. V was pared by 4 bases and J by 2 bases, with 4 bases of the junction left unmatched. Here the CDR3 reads CASSRQGVFTDTQYF. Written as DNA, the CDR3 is TGTGCCAGCAGCCGACAGGGGGTCTTCACAGATACGCAGTATTTT.

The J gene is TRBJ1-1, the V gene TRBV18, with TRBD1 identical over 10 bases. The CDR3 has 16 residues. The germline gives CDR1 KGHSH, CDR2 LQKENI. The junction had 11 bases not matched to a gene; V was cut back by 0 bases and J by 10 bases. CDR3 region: CASSPPGQGGSMRAFF. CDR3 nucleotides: TGTGCCAGCTCACCACCCGGACAGGGGGGGAGCATGAGAGCTTTCTTT.

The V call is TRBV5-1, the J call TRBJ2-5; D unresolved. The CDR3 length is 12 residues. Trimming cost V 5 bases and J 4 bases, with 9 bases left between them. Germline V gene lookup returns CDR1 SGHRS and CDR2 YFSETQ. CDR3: CASSTERETQYF. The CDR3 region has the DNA TGCGCCAGCAGTACCGAGCGAGAGACCCAGTACTTC.

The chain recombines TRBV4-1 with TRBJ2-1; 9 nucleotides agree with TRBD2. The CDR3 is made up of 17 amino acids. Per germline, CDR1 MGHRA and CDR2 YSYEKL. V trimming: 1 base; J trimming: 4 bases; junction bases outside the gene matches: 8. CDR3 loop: CASSQGGRGGRYNEQFF. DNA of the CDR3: TGCGCCAGCAGCCAAGGTGGGCGGGGGGGCCGATACAATGAGCAGTTCTTC.

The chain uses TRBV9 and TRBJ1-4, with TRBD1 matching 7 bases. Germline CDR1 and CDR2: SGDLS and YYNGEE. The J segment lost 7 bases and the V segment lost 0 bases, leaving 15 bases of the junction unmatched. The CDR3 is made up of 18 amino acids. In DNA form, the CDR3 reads TGTGCCAGCAGCGTAGGACTCGGGTTCCGGGACAGAGCTGAAAAACTGTTTTTT. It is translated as CASSVGLGFRDRAEKLFF.

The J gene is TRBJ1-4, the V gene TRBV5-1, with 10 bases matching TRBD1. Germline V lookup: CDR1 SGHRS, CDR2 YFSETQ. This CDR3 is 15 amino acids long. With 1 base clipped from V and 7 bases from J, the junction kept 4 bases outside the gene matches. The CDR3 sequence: CASSLPGQGLEKLFF. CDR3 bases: TGCGCCAGCAGCTTGCCGGGACAGGGGCTTGAAAAACTGTTTTTT.

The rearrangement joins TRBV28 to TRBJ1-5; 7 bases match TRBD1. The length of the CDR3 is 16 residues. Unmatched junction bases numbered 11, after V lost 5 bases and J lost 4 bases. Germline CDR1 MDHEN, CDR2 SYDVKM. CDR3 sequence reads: CASSTRQGRRNQPQHF. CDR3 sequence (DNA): TGTGCCAGCAGTACCCGACAGGGAAGAAGAAATCAGCCCCAGCATTTT.

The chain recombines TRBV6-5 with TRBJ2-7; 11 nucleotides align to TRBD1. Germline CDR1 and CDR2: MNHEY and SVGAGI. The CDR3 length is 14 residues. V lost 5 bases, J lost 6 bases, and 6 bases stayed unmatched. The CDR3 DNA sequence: TGTGCCAGCAGTGAGCCGGGACAGGGGGTCGAGCAGTACTTC. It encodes CASSEPGQGVEQYF.

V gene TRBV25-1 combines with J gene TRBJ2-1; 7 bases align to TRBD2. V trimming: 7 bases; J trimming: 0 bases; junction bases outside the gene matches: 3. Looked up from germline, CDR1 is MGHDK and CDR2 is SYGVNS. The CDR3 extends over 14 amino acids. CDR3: CASIGGTSYNEQFF. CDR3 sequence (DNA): TGTGCCAGCATCGGGGGGACCTCCTACAATGAGCAGTTCTTC.

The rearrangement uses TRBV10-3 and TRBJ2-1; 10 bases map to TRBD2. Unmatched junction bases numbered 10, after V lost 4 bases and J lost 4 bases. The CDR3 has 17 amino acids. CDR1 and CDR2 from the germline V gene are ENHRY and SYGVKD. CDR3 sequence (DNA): TGTGCCATCAGTGGGGCCCAACTAGCGGGGAAATACAATGAGCAGTTCTTC. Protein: CAISGAQLAGKYNEQFF.

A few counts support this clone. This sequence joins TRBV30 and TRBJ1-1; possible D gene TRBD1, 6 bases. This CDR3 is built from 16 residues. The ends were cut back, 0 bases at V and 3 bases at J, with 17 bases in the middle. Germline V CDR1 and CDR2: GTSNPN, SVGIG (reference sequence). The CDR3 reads CAWSVGEGGADTEAFF. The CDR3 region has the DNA TGTGCCTGGAGTGTAGGGGAGGGGGGGGCTGACACTGAAGCTTTCTTT.

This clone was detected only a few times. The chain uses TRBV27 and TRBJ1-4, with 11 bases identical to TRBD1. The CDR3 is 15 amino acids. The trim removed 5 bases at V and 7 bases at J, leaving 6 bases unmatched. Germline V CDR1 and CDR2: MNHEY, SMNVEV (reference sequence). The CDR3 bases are TGTGCCAGCAGTGGAAGGACAGGGGGCCTTGAAAAACTGTTTTTT. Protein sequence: CASSGRTGGLEKLFF.

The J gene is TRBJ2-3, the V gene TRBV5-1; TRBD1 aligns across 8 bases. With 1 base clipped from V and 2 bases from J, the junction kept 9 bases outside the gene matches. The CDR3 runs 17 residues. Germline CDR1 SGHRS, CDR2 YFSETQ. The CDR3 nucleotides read TGCGCCAGCAGCTTGAGGATCCGACAGGGGTCCACAGATACGCAGTATTTT. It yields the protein CASSLRIRQGSTDTQYF.

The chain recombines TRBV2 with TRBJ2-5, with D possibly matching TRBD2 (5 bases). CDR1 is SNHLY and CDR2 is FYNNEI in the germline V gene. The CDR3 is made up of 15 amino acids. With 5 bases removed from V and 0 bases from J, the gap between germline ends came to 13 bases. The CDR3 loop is CASSTPSGNQETQYF. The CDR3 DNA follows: TGTGCCAGCAGTACACCATCCGGGAACCAAGAGACCCAGTACTTC.

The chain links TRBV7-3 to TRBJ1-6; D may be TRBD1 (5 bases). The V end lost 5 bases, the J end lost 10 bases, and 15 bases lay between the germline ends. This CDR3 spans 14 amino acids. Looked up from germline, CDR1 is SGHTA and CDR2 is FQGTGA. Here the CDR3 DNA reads TGTGCCAGCAGCCCCGGGCAGGGAGGATCACCCCTCCACTTT. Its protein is CASSPGQGGSPLHF.

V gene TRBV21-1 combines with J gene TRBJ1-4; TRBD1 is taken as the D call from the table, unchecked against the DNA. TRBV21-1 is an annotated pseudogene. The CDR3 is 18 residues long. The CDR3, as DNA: TGTGCCAGCAGCAAAGTCGGGACACTGGGGCCAACTAATGAAAAACTGTTTTTT. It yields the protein CASSKVGTLGPTNEKLFF.

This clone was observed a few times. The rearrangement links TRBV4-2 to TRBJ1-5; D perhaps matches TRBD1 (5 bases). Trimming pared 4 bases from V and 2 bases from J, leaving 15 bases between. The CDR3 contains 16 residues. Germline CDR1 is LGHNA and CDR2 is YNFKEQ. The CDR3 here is CASSLGPVQGNQPQHF. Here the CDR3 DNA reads TGTGCCAGCAGCCTGGGGCCAGTTCAGGGCAATCAGCCCCAGCATTTT.

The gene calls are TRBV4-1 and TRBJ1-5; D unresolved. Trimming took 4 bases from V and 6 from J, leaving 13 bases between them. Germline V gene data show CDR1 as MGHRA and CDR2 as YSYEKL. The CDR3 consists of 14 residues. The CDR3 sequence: CASSPFTPFQPQHF. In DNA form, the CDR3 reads TGCGCCAGCAGCCCATTTACTCCTTTTCAGCCCCAGCATTTT.

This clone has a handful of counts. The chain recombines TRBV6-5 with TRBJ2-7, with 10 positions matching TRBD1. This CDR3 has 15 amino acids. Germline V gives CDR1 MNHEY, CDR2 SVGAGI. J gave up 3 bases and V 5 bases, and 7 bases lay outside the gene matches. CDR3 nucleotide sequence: TGTGCCAGCAGTAAAGGACAGGGGGGTTACTACGAGCAGTACTTC. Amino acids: CASSKGQGGYYEQYF.

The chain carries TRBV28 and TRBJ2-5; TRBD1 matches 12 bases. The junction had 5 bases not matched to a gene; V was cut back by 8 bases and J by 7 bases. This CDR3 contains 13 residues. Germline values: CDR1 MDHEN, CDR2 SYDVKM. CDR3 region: CASWDRGRVTQYF. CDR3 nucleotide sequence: TGTGCCAGCTGGGACAGGGGGCGAGTGACCCAGTACTTC.

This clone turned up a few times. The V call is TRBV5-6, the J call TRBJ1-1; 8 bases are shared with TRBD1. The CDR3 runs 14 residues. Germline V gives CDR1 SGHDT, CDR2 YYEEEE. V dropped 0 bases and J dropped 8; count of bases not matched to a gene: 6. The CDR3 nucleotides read TGTGCCAGCAGCTTGGCGGCAGGGGGCGCGGAAGCTTTCTTT. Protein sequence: CASSLAAGGAEAFF.